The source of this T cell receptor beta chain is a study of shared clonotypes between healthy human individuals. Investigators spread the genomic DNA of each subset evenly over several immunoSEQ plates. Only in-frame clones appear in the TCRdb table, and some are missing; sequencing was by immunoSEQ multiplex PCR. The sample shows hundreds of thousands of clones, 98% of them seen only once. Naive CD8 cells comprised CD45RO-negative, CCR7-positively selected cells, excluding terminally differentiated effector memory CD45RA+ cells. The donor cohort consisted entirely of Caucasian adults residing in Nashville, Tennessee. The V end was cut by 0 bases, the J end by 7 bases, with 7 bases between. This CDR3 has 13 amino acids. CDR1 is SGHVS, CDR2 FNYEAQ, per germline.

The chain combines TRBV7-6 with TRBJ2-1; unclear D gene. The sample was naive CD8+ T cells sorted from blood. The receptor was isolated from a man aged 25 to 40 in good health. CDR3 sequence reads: CASSLAAWNEQFF. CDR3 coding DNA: TGTGCCAGCAGCTTAGCGGCGTGGAATGAGCAGTTCTTC.